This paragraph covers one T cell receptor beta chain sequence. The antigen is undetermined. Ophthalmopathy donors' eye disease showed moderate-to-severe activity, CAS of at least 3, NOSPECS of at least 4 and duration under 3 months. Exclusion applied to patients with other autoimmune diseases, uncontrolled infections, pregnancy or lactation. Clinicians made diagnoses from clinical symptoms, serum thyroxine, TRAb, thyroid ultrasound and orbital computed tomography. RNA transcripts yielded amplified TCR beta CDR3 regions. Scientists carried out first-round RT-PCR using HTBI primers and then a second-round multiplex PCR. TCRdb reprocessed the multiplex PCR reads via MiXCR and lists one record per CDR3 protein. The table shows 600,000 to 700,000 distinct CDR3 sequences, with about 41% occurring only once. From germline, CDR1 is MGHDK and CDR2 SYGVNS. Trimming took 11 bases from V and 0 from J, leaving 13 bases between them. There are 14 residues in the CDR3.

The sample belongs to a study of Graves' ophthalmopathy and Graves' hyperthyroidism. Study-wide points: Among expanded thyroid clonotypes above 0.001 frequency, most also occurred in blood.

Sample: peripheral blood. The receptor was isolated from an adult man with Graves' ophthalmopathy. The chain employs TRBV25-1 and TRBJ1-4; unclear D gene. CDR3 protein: CALGNRSTNEKLFF. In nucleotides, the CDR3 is TGTGCCTTGGGGAACAGATCAACTAATGAAAAACTGTTTTTT.